This is a list of T cell receptor beta chains from one sample in a study of OX40 agonist ivuxolimab in advanced cancers. The method was immunoSEQ multiplex PCR; TCRdb's version includes in-frame clones alone and lacks a portion of them. Found here are 25,000 to 30,000 clones, around four fifths of them singletons; the top ten hold approximately 12%. The source material was CD4+ or CD8+ T cells sorted from blood, sampled in a trial of the OX40 agonist ivuxolimab. Receptors were obtained from an adult with an advanced solid tumor such as melanoma, head and neck, liver or kidney cancer. Both conserved end residues are part of each CDR3. A D gene is named only where the DNA matches it firmly.

TRBJ1-4,TRBV5-8,TRBD1,15,TGTGCCAGCAGCTTGATAGAGGGGGCTGGAGAAAAACTGTTTTTT,CASSLIEGAGEKLFF
TRBJ2-3,TRBV2,.,16,TGTGCCAGCAGTGAAGGGGTGGGGGCCTACACAGATACGCAGTATTTT,CASSEGVGAYTDTQYF
TRBJ2-3,TRBV27,TRBD2,17,TGTGCCAGCAGTTTATCCGGGCTAGCGGGGAGTACAGATACGCAGTATTTT,CASSLSGLAGSTDTQYF
TRBJ2-7,TRBV27,.,14,TGTGCCAGCAGTTCCACAGGGTCCCGGTACGAGCAGTACTTC,CASSSTGSRYEQYF
TRBJ1-1,TRBV9,TRBD1,14,TGTGCCAGCACCGCAGGGGGCTTGAACACTGAAGCTTTCTTT,CASTAGGLNTEAFF
TRBJ1-2,TRBV15,.,13,TGTGCCACCAGCTACACTTCTAACTATGGCTACACCTTC,CATSYTSNYGYTF
TRBJ2-1,TRBV29-1,.,12,TGCAGCGTTGGACGCTCCTACAATGAGCAGTTCTTC,CSVGRSYNEQFF
TRBJ2-5,TRBV6-5,.,13,TGTGCCAGCAGTCCGGACGCGGGTGAGACCCAGTACTTC,CASSPDAGETQYF
TRBJ1-1,TRBV25-1,TRBD1,17,TGTGCCAGCAGCCGGGCGCGGTGGCAGGGGGCGAACACTGAAGCTTTCTTT,CASSRARWQGANTEAFF
TRBJ1-1,TRBV4-1,TRBD1,16,TGCGCCAGCAGCCAAGGCCCCGGGACAGGGCTAACTGAAGCTTTCTTT,CASSQGPGTGLTEAFF
TRBJ2-1,TRBV19,.,16,TGTGCCAGTAGTATCTCAGTGGGGGCGGTCTACAATGAGCAGTTCTTC,CASSISVGAVYNEQFF
TRBJ2-3,TRBV7-2,TRBD2,16,TGTGCCAGCAGCTCTTTCGGACTAGCGGGTACAGATACGCAGTATTTT,CASSSFGLAGTDTQYF
TRBJ2-1,TRBV5-1,TRBD2,16,TGCGCCAGCAGCTTGGACGCGGGGGGCTCCTACAATGAGCAGTTCTTC,CASSLDAGGSYNEQFF
TRBJ1-2,TRBV7-3,.,13,TGTGCCAGCAGCTTAGTCGGGGGCTATGGCTACACCTTC,CASSLVGGYGYTF